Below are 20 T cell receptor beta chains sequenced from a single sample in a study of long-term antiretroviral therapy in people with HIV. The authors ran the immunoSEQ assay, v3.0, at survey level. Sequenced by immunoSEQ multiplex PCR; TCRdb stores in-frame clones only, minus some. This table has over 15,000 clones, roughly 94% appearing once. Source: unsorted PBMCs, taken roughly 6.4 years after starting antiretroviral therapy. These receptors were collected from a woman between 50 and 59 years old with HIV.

CDR3 DNA: TGTGCCATCAGTGTGGCCAGATCGAACACTGAAGCTTTCTTT. The encoded protein is CAISVARSNTEAFF. This sequence joins TRBV10-3 and TRBJ1-1, with no clear D. The V end lost 4 bases, the J end lost 1 base, and 10 bases lay between the germline ends. The CDR3 is 14 residues long. The germline V gene has CDR1 ENHRY and CDR2 SYGVKD.

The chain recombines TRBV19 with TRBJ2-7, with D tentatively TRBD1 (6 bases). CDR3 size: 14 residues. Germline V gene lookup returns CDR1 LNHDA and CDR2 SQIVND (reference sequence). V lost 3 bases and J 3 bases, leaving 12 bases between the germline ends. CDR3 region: CASSMGQDYYEQYF. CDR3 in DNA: TGTGCCAGTAGTATGGGACAAGACTACTACGAGCAGTACTTC. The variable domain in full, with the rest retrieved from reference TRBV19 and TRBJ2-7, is DGGITQSPKYLFRKEGQNVTLSCEQNLNHDAMYWYRQDPGQGLRLIYYSQIVNDFQKGDIAEGYSVSREKKESFPLTVTSAQKNPTAFYLCASSMGQDYYEQYFGPGTRLTVT.

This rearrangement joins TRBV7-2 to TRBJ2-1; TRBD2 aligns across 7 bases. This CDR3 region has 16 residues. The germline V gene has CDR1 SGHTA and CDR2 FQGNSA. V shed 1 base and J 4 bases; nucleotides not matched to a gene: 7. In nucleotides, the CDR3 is TGTGCCAGCAGCTTAGTTTACGGGACTACTTACAATGAGCAGTTCTTC. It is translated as CASSLVYGTTYNEQFF.

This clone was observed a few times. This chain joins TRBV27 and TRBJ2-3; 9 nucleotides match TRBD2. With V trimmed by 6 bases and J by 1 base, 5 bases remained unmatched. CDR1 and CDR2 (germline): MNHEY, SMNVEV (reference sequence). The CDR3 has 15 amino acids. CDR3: CASRSSGTGTDTQYF. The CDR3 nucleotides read TGTGCCAGCAGGTCTAGCGGGACAGGCACAGATACGCAGTATTTT.

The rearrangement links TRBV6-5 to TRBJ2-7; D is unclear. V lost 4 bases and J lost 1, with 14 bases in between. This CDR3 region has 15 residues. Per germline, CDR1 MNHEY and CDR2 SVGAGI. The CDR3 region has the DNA TGTGCCAGCAGTTTCGCGCCGAAAGGATCCTACGAGCAGTACTTC. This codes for CASSFAPKGSYEQYF.

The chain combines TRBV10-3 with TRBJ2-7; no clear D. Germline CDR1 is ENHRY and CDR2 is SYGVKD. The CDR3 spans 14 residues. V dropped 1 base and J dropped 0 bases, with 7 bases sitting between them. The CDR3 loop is CAISEFGNSYEQYF. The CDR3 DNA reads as TGTGCCATCAGTGAGTTCGGAAACTCCTACGAGCAGTACTTC.

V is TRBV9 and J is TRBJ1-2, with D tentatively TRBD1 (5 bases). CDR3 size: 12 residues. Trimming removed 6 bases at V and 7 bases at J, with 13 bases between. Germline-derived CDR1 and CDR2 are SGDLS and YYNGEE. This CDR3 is CASMNGGRGYTF. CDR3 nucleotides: TGTGCCAGCATGAACGGGGGACGTGGCTACACCTTC.

This CDR3 is CASSPGQQNEKLFF. The CDR3 DNA reads TGTGCCAGCTCACCGGGACAGCAAAATGAAAAACTGTTTTTT. The chain employs TRBV18 and TRBJ1-4; 7 positions agree with TRBD1. This CDR3 has 14 amino acids. V was clipped by 3 bases and J by 5 bases; unmatched bases: 3. Germline V gene data show CDR1 as KGHSH and CDR2 as LQKENI.

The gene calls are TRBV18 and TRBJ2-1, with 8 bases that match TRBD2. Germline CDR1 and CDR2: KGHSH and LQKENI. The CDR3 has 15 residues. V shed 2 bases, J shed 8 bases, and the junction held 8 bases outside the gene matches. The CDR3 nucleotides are TGTGCCAGCTCACCAGCTCCGGGAGGGGTGGATGAGCAGTTCTTC. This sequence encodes CASSPAPGGVDEQFF.

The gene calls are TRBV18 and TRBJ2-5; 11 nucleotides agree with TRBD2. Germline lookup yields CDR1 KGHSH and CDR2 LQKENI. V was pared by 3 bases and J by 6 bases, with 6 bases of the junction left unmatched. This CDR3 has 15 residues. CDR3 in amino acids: CASSPPGTSGQTQYF. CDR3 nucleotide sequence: TGTGCCAGCTCACCCCCCGGGACTAGCGGACAGACCCAGTACTTC. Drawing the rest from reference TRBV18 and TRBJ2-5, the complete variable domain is NAGVMQNPRHLVRRRGQEARLRCSPMKGHSHVYWYRQLPEEGLKFMVYLQKENIIDESGMPKERFSAEFPKEGPSILRIQQVVRGDSAAYFCASSPPGTSGQTQYFGPGTRLLVL.

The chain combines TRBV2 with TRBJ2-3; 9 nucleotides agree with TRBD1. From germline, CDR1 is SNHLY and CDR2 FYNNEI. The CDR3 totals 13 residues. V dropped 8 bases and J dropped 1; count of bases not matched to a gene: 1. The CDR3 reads CASRTGGTDTQYF. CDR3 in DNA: TGTGCCAGCCGGACAGGGGGCACAGATACGCAGTATTTT.

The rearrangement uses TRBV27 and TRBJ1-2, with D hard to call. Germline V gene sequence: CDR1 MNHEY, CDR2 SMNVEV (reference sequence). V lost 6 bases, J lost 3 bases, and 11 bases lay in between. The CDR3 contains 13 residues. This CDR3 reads CASSWGVDYGYTF. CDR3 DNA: TGTGCCAGCAGCTGGGGAGTCGACTATGGCTACACCTTC.

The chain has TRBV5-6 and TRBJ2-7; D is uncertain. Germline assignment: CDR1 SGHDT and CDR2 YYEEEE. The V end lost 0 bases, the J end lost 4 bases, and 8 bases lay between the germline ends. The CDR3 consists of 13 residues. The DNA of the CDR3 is TGTGCCAGCAGCTTGGCGGCCGGATACGAGCAGTACTTC. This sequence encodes CASSLAAGYEQYF.

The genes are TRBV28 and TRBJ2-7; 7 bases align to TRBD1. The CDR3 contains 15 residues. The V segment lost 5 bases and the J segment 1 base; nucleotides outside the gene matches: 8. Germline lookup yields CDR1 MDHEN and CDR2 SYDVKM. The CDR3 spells CASSTMDRTSYEQYF. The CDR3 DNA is TGTGCCAGCAGTACCATGGACAGGACGTCCTACGAGCAGTACTTC.

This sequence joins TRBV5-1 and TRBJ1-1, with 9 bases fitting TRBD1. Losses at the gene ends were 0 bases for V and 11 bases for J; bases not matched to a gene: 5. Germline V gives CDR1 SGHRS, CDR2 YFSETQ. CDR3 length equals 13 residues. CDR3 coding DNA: TGCGCCAGCAGCTTGGCTGGGGACAGGGCGGCTTTCTTT. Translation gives CASSLAGDRAAFF.

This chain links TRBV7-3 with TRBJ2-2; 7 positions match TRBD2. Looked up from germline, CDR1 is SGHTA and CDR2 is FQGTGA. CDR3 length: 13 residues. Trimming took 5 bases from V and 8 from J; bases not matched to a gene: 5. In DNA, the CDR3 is TGTGCCAGCAGCCAAGATAGCGGGGGGGAGCTGTTTTTT. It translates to CASSQDSGGELFF. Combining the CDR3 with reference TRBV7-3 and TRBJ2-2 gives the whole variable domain GAGVSQTPSNKVTEKGKYVELRCDPISGHTALYWYRQSLGQGPEFLIYFQGTGAADDSGLPNDRFFAVRPEGSVSTLKIQRTERGDSAVYLCASSQDSGGELFFGEGSRLTVL.

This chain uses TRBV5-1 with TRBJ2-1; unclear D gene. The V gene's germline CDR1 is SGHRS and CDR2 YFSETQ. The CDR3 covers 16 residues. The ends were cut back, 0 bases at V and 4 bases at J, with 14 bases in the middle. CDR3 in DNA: TGCGCCAGCAGCTTGGAACAGCGACGTGGGTACAATGAGCAGTTCTTC. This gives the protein CASSLEQRRGYNEQFF.

The CDR3 protein is CAISESGGYTF. The CDR3 bases are TGTGCCATCAGTGAGTCGGGTGGCTACACCTTC. This chain joins TRBV10-3 and TRBJ1-2, with D unresolved. Trimming removed 0 bases at V and 7 bases at J, with 3 bases between. The germline V gene has CDR1 ENHRY and CDR2 SYGVKD. The CDR3 length is 11 residues.

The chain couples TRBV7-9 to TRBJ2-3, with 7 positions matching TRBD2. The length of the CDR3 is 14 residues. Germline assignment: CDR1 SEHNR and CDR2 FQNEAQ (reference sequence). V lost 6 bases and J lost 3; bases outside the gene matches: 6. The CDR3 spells CASRRGGETDTQYF. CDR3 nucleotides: TGTGCCAGCAGGCGGGGAGGGGAGACAGATACGCAGTATTTT.

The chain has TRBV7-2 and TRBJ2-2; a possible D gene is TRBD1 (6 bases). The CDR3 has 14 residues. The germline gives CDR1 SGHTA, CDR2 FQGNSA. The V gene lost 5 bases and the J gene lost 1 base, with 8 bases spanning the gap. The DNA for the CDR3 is TGTGCCAGCAGCGGACAGTTGAACACCGGGGAGCTGTTTTTT. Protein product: CASSGQLNTGELFF.